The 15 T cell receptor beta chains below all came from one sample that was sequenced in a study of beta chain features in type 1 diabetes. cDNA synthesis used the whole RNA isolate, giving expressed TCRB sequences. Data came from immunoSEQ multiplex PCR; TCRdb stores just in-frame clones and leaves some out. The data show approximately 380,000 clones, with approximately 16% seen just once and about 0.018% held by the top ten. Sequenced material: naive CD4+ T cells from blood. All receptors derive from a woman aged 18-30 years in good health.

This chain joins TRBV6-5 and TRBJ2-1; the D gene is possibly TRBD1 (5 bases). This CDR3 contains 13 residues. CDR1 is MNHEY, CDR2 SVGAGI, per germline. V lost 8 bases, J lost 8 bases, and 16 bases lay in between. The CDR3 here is CASGLRVTYEQFF. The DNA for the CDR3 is TGTGCCAGCGGCCTCAGGGTAACCTATGAGCAGTTCTTC.

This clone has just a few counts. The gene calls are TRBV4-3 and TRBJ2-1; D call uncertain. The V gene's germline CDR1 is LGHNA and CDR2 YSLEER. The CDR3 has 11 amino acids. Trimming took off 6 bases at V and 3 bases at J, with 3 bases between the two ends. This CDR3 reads CASRHYNEQFF. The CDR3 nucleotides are TGCGCCAGCAGACACTACAATGAGCAGTTCTTC.

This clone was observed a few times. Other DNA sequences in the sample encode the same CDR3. The DNA for the CDR3 is TGCGCCAGCAGCCTTGGGCCTAACAATGAGCAGTTCTTC. Translation: CASSLGPNNEQFF. V gene TRBV5-1 combines with J gene TRBJ2-1; D unclear. Germline CDR1 SGHRS, CDR2 YFSETQ. The V end lost 4 bases, the J end lost 5 bases, and 10 bases lay between the germline ends. The CDR3 has 13 residues.

CDR3 amino acids: CASSLTSGRYNEQFF. CDR3 coding DNA: TGTGCCAGCAGTTTGACTAGCGGGAGGTACAATGAGCAGTTCTTC. This chain links TRBV6-6 with TRBJ2-1; TRBD2 matches 13 bases. This CDR3 comprises 15 residues. Germline-derived CDR1 and CDR2 are MNHNY and SVGAGI (reference sequence). The J segment lost 4 bases and the V segment lost 4 bases, leaving 1 base of the junction unmatched.

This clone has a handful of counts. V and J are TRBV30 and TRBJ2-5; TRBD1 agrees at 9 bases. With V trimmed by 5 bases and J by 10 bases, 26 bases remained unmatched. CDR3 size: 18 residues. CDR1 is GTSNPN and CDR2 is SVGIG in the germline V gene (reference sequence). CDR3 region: CAWLDQDRGGYGTVGQYF. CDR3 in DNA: TGTGCCTGGCTAGATCAGGACAGGGGAGGTTACGGGACGGTGGGCCAGTACTTC.

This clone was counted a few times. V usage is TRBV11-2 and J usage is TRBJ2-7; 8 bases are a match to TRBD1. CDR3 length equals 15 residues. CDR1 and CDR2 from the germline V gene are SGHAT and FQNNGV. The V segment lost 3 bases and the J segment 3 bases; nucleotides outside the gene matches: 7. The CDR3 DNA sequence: TGTGCCAGCAGCTTCCGGGACAGGAATTTCTACGAGCAGTACTTC. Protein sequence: CASSFRDRNFYEQYF.

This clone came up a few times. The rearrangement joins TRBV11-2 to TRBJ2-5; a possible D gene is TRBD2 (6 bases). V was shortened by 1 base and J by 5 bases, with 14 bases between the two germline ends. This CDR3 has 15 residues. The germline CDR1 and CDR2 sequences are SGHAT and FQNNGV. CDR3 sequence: CASSLGAGPHETQYF. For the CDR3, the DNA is TGTGCCAGCAGCTTAGGTGCGGGACCGCACGAGACCCAGTACTTC.

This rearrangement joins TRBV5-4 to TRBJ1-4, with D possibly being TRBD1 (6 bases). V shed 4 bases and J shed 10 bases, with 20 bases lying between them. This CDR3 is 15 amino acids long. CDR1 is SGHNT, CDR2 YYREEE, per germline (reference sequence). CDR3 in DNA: TGTGCCAGCAGCCGCCAAGCAGGGGAAACGGGAAAACTGTTTTTT. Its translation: CASSRQAGETGKLFF.

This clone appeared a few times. The CDR3 sequence is CASSEHRGTNTEAFF. The CDR3 DNA is TGTGCCAGCAGTGAACACAGGGGCACAAACACTGAAGCTTTCTTT. This sequence joins TRBV25-1 and TRBJ1-1; 7 bases fit TRBD1. CDR1 is MGHDK and CDR2 is SYGVNS in the germline V gene. The CDR3 length is 15 residues. Trimming took 2 bases from V and 2 from J; bases not matched to a gene: 5.

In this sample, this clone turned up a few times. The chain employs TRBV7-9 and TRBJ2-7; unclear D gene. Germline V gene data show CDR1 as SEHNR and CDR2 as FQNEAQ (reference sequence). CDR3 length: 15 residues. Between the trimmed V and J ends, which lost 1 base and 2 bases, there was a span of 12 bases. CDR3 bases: TGTGCCAGCAGCTTAGTGGGCACTTCACCCTACGAGCAGTACTTC. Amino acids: CASSLVGTSPYEQYF.

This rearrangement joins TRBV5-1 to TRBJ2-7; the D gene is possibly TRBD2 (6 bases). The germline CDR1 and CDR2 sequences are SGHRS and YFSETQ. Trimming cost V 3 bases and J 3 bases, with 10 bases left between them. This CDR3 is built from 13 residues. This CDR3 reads CASSSGGDYEQYF. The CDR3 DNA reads TGCGCCAGCAGCTCCGGGGGAGACTACGAGCAGTACTTC.

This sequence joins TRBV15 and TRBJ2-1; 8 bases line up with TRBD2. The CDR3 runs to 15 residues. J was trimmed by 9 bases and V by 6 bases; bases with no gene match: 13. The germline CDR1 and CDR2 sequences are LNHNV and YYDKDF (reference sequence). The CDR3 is CATSTPIAGTREQFF. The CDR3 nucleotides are TGTGCCACCAGTACCCCCATAGCGGGAACTCGTGAGCAGTTCTTC.

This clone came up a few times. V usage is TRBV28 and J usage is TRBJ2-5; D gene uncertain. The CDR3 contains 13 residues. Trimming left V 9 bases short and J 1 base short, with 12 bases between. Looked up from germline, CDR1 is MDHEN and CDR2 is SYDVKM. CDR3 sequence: CASETRSQETQYF. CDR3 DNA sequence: TGTGCCAGTGAAACCCGGAGCCAAGAGACCCAGTACTTC.

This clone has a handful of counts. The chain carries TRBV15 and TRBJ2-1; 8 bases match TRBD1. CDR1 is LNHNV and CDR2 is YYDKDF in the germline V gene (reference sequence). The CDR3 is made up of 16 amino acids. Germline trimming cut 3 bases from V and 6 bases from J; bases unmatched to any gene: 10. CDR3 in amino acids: CATSRPRTGYGNEQFF. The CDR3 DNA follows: TGTGCCACCAGCAGGCCAAGGACAGGGTACGGCAATGAGCAGTTCTTC.

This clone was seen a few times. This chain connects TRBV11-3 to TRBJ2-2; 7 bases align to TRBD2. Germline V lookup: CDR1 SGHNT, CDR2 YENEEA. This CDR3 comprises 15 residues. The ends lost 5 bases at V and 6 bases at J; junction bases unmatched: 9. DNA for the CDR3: TGTGCCAGCAGCGCGGGAGCTAGCGTTTCCGGGGAGCTGTTTTTT. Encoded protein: CASSAGASVSGELFF.